These 24 T cell receptor beta chains share one sample of origin, sequenced in a study of blood T cell repertoires in COVID-19. TCRdb's table, derived via immunoSEQ multiplex PCR, lists solely in-frame clones and lacks some. The sample comprises some 300,000 clones, nearly 90% of which are singletons, and approximately 1.8% rests with the top ten. Specimen: peripheral blood. These receptors originate from a woman aged 25 to 39 with COVID-19, enrolled during active disease.

V is TRBV9 and J is TRBJ2-5, with 8 bases aligning to TRBD1. The V gene's germline CDR1 is SGDLS and CDR2 YYNGEE. The V and J ends lost 3 bases and 3 bases, in that order; junction bases with no gene match: 4. This CDR3 has 14 residues. The CDR3 loop is CASSATGAEETQYF. The CDR3 DNA follows: TGTGCCAGCAGCGCGACAGGGGCGGAAGAGACCCAGTACTTC.

This clone showed up just a few times. The gene calls are TRBV5-6 and TRBJ1-2; D might be TRBD1 (6 bases). The V gene's germline CDR1 is SGHDT and CDR2 YYEEEE. V shed 4 bases and J shed 0 bases, with 25 bases lying between them. The CDR3 runs to 19 residues. In DNA, the CDR3 is TGTGCCAGCAGCATTACAGGGAGCACTGTCTTCGTAGCTAACTATGGCTACACCTTC. Its translation: CASSITGSTVFVANYGYTF. The whole variable domain, filled in from reference TRBV5-6 and TRBJ1-2, reads DAGVTQSPTHLIKTRGQQVTLRCSPKSGHDTVSWYQQALGQGPQFIFQYYEEEERQRGNFPDRFSGHQFPNYSSELNVNALLLGDSALYLCASSITGSTVFVANYGYTFGSGTRLTVV.

The chain links TRBV6-5 to TRBJ1-2, with D maybe TRBD1 (6 bases). This CDR3 has 13 residues. Trimming removed 7 bases from V and 8 bases from J, with 17 bases in between. Germline V gene data show CDR1 as MNHEY and CDR2 as SVGAGI. The CDR3 DNA reads as TGTGCCAGCACCAGAGGGGGGGCATGGGGCTACACCTTC. It yields the protein CASTRGGAWGYTF.

V is TRBV28 and J is TRBJ2-5; 7 bases are a match to TRBD2. The CDR3 length is 14 residues. Unmatched junction bases numbered 6, after V lost 5 bases and J lost 3 bases. Germline loops: CDR1 MDHEN, CDR2 SYDVKM. CDR3 DNA sequence: TGTGCCAGCAGTCACAGGACTAGGGAAGAGACCCAGTACTTC. Residues: CASSHRTREETQYF.

This chain joins TRBV15 and TRBJ1-1; D perhaps matches TRBD1 (5 bases). The CDR3 has 14 residues. V was cut by 2 bases and J by 7 bases, with 14 bases left in between. The germline V gene encodes CDR1 LNHNV and CDR2 YYDKDF (reference sequence). CDR3 nucleotides: TGTGCCACCAGCAGACAGGGAACCTCGGGTGAAGCTTTCTTT. It specifies CATSRQGTSGEAFF.

The chain has TRBV11-3 and TRBJ1-2; D is perhaps TRBD1 (5 bases). Trimming stripped 5 bases from V and 0 bases from J, with 19 bases between. Looked up from germline, CDR1 is SGHNT and CDR2 is YENEEA. The CDR3 spans 17 residues. The chain's CDR3 is CASSRSRPGSTNYGYTF. The CDR3 DNA reads as TGTGCCAGCAGCCGATCACGGCCAGGGTCAACTAACTATGGCTACACCTTC.

The DNA for the CDR3 is TGTGCCACCAGTGATTTGCAAGGGGGCCCTATGATGAGAGATACGCAGTATTTT. Amino acids: CATSDLQGGPMMRDTQYF. The chain carries TRBV24-1 and TRBJ2-3; 7 bases align to TRBD1. The CDR3 has 18 residues. The V gene's germline CDR1 is KGHDR and CDR2 SFDVKD. V was pared by 0 bases and J by 5 bases, with 13 bases of the junction left unmatched.

This chain joins TRBV19 and TRBJ1-4; D is ambiguous. Trimming cost V 7 bases and J 5 bases, with 14 bases left between them. There are 14 residues in the CDR3. Germline V gene lookup returns CDR1 LNHDA and CDR2 SQIVND (reference sequence). The CDR3 region has the DNA TGTGCCAGTAACCCGACACAACAGAATGAAAAACTGTTTTTT. Residues: CASNPTQQNEKLFF.

The rearrangement uses TRBV13 and TRBJ2-7; D may be TRBD2 (5 bases). Per germline, CDR1 PRHDT and CDR2 FYEKMQ (reference sequence). The V end lost 5 bases, the J end lost 0 bases, and 11 bases lay between the germline ends. The CDR3 has 14 residues. The CDR3: CASSPGLGSYEQYV. CDR3 in DNA: TGTGCCAGCAGCCCCGGACTGGGCTCCTACGAGCAGTACGTC.

V usage is TRBV7-2 and J usage is TRBJ2-5, with D perhaps matching TRBD1 (6 bases). The CDR3 totals 16 residues. The V end was cut by 5 bases, the J end by 1 base, with 17 bases between. Per germline, CDR1 SGHTA and CDR2 FQGNSA. CDR3 region: CASSPRPGTTQETQYF. The CDR3 region has the DNA TGTGCCAGCAGCCCCCGACCAGGGACAACCCAAGAGACCCAGTACTTC. The complete variable domain, with remaining parts taken from reference TRBV7-2 and TRBJ2-5, reads GAGVSQSPSNKVTEKGKDVELRCDPISGHTALYWYRQSLGQGLEFLIYFQGNSAPDKSGLPSDRFSAERTGGSVSTLTIQRTQQEDSAVYLCASSPRPGTTQETQYFGPGTRLLVL.

This chain links TRBV11-2 with TRBJ1-4; D is perhaps TRBD1 (5 bases). V was clipped by 1 base and J by 7 bases, with 16 bases between them. Germline assignment: CDR1 SGHAT and CDR2 FQNNGV. The CDR3 length is 16 residues. CDR3 nucleotide sequence: TGTGCCAGCAGCTTAGTTAGGGGTCCAAGGGGTGAAAAACTGTTTTTT. Encoded protein: CASSLVRGPRGEKLFF.

This clone was counted once. The chain uses TRBV19 and TRBJ2-3; tentatively, D is TRBD2 (5 bases). With 2 bases removed from V and 0 bases from J, the gap between germline ends came to 9 bases. The V gene's germline CDR1 is LNHDA and CDR2 SQIVND (reference sequence). CDR3 length equals 15 residues. CDR3 DNA: TGTGCCAGTAGTATAAGAGGGTTTAGCACAGATACGCAGTATTTT. This encodes CASSIRGFSTDTQYF.

This rearrangement joins TRBV19 to TRBJ2-2, with 10 bases fitting TRBD2. The CDR3 loop spans 14 amino acids. V trimming: 5 bases; J trimming: 6 bases; junction bases outside the gene matches: 3. In germline, CDR1 is LNHDA, CDR2 SQIVND (reference sequence). Here the CDR3 DNA reads TGTGCCAGTAGTCTGCTAGCGGGGGCCGGGGAGCTGTTTTTT. This gives the protein CASSLLAGAGELFF.

The V and J genes are TRBV24-1 and TRBJ1-2; D may be TRBD1 (5 bases). This CDR3 has 13 amino acids. Germline V lookup: CDR1 KGHDR, CDR2 SFDVKD. Trimming left V 3 bases short and J 4 bases short, with 8 bases between. CDR3 amino acids: CATSDPDSYGYTF. The CDR3 DNA reads TGTGCCACCAGTGATCCTGACAGCTATGGCTACACCTTC.

This clone was counted a few times. The V call is TRBV6-4, the J call TRBJ1-1, with D tentatively TRBD1 (5 bases). The CDR3 covers 18 residues. Trimming took 6 bases from V and 0 from J, leaving 23 bases between them. CDR1 and CDR2 from the germline V gene are MRHNA and SNTAGT. CDR3 amino acids: CASRYYGPGGGMNTEAFF. The CDR3 nucleotides are TGTGCCAGCAGATACTACGGCCCCGGGGGTGGAATGAACACTGAAGCTTTCTTT.

The J gene is TRBJ2-5, the V gene TRBV11-3; the match to TRBD2 covers 8 bases. Germline CDR1 reads SGHNT; CDR2 reads YENEEA. This CDR3 contains 15 residues. V shed 3 bases and J 0 bases; nucleotides not matched to a gene: 3. This CDR3 reads CASSFRRGDQETQYF. The CDR3 DNA reads TGTGCCAGCAGCTTTAGGCGGGGGGACCAAGAGACCCAGTACTTC.

This sequence joins TRBV6-5 and TRBJ2-3, with D perhaps matching TRBD2 (5 bases). Trimming shortened V by 6 bases and J by 7 bases, and 14 bases separated the two germline ends. Germline V gene sequence: CDR1 MNHEY, CDR2 SVGAGI. The CDR3 sequence is 13 residues long. The CDR3 spells CASREDGSYTQYF. The CDR3 bases are TGTGCCAGCAGGGAGGACGGGTCATATACGCAGTATTTT.

The genes are TRBV6-4 and TRBJ1-4; D is unclear. The CDR3 has 12 residues. The germline V gene has CDR1 MRHNA and CDR2 SNTAGT. Deletions cut 3 bases from V and 14 bases from J, with 13 bases between. CDR3 sequence reads: CASSDNGGNLFF. The CDR3 DNA reads as TGTGCCAGCAGTGATAATGGCGGTAATCTGTTTTTT.

The gene calls are TRBV27 and TRBJ2-7, with a possible D match to TRBD2 (5 bases). The germline V gene has CDR1 MNHEY and CDR2 SMNVEV (reference sequence). The CDR3 contains 15 residues. The V gene lost 3 bases and the J gene lost 4 bases, with 16 bases spanning the gap. The CDR3 reads CASSFRSGMAYEQYV. CDR3 DNA: TGTGCCAGCAGTTTCCGGTCGGGGATGGCTTACGAGCAGTACGTC.

The J gene is TRBJ1-3, the V gene TRBV7-9; 10 nucleotides align to TRBD1. Per germline, CDR1 SEHNR and CDR2 FQNEAQ (reference sequence). The CDR3 is 16 amino acids. The trim removed 2 bases at V and 4 bases at J, leaving 5 bases unmatched. The CDR3 nucleotides are TGTGCCAGCAGCTTATTCGGGACAGGGGTCGGAAACACCATATATTTT. Amino acids: CASSLFGTGVGNTIYF.

This CDR3 reads CASPPPPGESDTQYF. DNA for the CDR3: TGTGCCAGCCCGCCCCCTCCAGGGGAATCAGATACGCAGTATTTT. The chain has TRBV21-1 and TRBJ2-3; the D call in the table, TRBD1, was not verified against the DNA. TRBV21-1 is recorded as a pseudogene. The CDR3 is 15 residues long.

This clone was found once. This sequence joins TRBV27 and TRBJ2-3, with 9 nucleotides matching TRBD2. With 2 bases clipped from V and 6 bases from J, the junction kept 9 bases outside the gene matches. This CDR3 has 16 residues. Germline V CDR1 and CDR2: MNHEY, SMNVEV (reference sequence). The CDR3 DNA sequence: TGTGCCAGCAGTTTAGGTGGCGGGGGGGCAGGGGATACGCAGTATTTT. This codes for CASSLGGGGAGDTQYF.

This clone has a handful of counts. The chain has TRBV10-3 and TRBJ2-3; D gene ambiguous. Trimming shortened V by 4 bases and J by 2 bases, and 10 bases separated the two germline ends. The CDR3 sequence is 14 residues long. Germline CDR1 reads ENHRY; CDR2 reads SYGVKD. The CDR3 spells CAISVGAFTDTQYF. CDR3 nucleotide sequence: TGTGCCATCAGTGTGGGCGCCTTCACAGATACGCAGTATTTT.

The chain employs TRBV10-3 and TRBJ2-7, with a weak D call TRBD2 (7 bases). The germline V gene has CDR1 ENHRY and CDR2 SYGVKD. The CDR3 consists of 14 residues. The V end was cut by 0 bases, the J end by 9 bases, with 15 bases between. The CDR3: CAISESERGGRQYV. CDR3 nucleotides: TGTGCCATCAGTGAGTCGGAAAGGGGGGGAAGGCAGTACGTC.